Listed here are 19 T cell receptor beta chains from one sample, sequenced in a study of T-cell reconstitution after alpha-beta-depleted transplantation in children. Unique molecular identifiers featured in how the TCRbeta library was prepared. Each CDR3 protein is one row after TCRdb ran MiXCR on the PCR reads. The sample comprises around 600,000 distinct CDR3 sequences, over 9.5% of which are singletons, and approximately 4.1% rests with the top ten. The sample in question was PBMCs from the stem cell graft donor, obtained from the stem cell graft. The receptor set was obtained from a human donor who donated a stem cell graft to a child with acute myeloid leukemia.

As for this clonotype: This sequence may be a read error, since a much larger clone differs from it by one base. The chain joins TRBV11-2 to TRBJ2-5, with 9 bases aligning to TRBD1. The V segment lost 3 bases and the J segment 6 bases; nucleotides outside the gene matches: 5. This CDR3 spans 14 amino acids. Germline CDR1 reads SGHAT; CDR2 reads FQNNGV. Here the CDR3 reads CASSFGTGWKTQYF. Here the CDR3 DNA reads TGTGCCAGCAGCTTTGGGACAGGGTGGAAGACCCAGTACTTC.

Points on this clonotype: A much larger clone sits a single nucleotide away, making a read error possible. No conserved phenylalanine or tryptophan is present at the end of the CDR3, so a read error is the likely explanation. The chain links TRBV15 to TRBJ1-3; 10 bases map to TRBD1. J was trimmed by 8 bases and V by 2 bases; bases with no gene match: 9. The CDR3 has 16 amino acids. CDR1 is LNHNV, CDR2 YYDKDF, per germline (reference sequence). In DNA, the CDR3 is TGTGCCACCAGCAGATACGCCGGGACAGGGGAAGACACCATATATTCT. The encoded protein is CATSRYAGTGEDTIYS.

This clonotype was seen a handful of times. V is TRBV20-1 and J is TRBJ2-1, with 7 bases aligning to TRBD2. The CDR3 contains 16 residues. V lost 2 bases to trimming and J lost 1 base; unmatched junction nucleotides: 8. Per germline, CDR1 DFQATT and CDR2 SNEGSKA (reference sequence). The DNA for the CDR3 is TGCAGTGCTAGACCCCCTGGCGGGAGTTCCTACAATGAGCAGTTCTTC. Residues: CSARPPGGSSYNEQFF.

Many counts were recorded for this clonotype. The V call is TRBV7-9, the J call TRBJ2-7; no clear D. V gave up 1 base and J gave up 2 bases, with 6 bases separating them. The germline V gene has CDR1 SEHNR and CDR2 FQNEAQ (reference sequence). This CDR3 is 13 amino acids long. DNA of the CDR3: TGTGCCAGCAGCTTAGAGCCGACCTACGAGCAGTACTTC. Amino acid sequence: CASSLEPTYEQYF.

This clonotype has at least ten counts. The gene calls are TRBV10-3 and TRBJ2-7; weak D call: TRBD1 (6 bases). Germline assignment: CDR1 ENHRY and CDR2 SYGVKD. Trimming pared 5 bases from V and 1 base from J, leaving 9 bases between. The CDR3 is 13 amino acids. The CDR3 here is CAISQGSSYEQYF. Here the CDR3 DNA reads TGTGCCATCAGTCAGGGGTCTTCCTACGAGCAGTACTTC.

This clonotype was recorded a few times. The chain combines TRBV28 with TRBJ1-1, with D possibly being TRBD1 (6 bases). This CDR3 is 16 amino acids long. Trimming left V 5 bases short and J 0 bases short, with 16 bases between. CDR1 and CDR2 from the germline V gene are MDHEN and SYDVKM. The CDR3 sequence is CASSPGQSEVNTEAFF. The CDR3 region has the DNA TGTGCCAGCAGTCCCGGACAGTCTGAGGTGAACACTGAAGCTTTCTTT.

This clonotype has only a few counts. The J gene is TRBJ2-1, the V gene TRBV6-2 or TRBV6-3; D remains unclear. This CDR3 has 12 amino acids. CDR1 is MNHEY and CDR2 is SVGEGT in the germline V gene. The V gene lost 2 bases and the J gene lost 2 bases, with 1 base spanning the gap. This chain's CDR3 is CASSYTYNEQFF. CDR3 bases: TGTGCCAGCAGTTACACCTACAATGAGCAGTTCTTC.

This clonotype has a count of ten or more. This rearrangement joins TRBV20-1 to TRBJ2-5; no clear D. The CDR3 covers 12 residues. Germline lookup yields CDR1 DFQATT and CDR2 SNEGSKA (reference sequence). The CDR3 loop is CTSRSSVGTQYF. Here the CDR3 DNA reads TGCACCTCCCGGAGTTCCGTAGGGACCCAGTACTTC.

The chain is built from TRBV6-2 or TRBV6-3 and TRBJ2-7; TRBD2 agrees at 8 bases. This CDR3 comprises 15 residues. Germline V gives CDR1 MNHEY, CDR2 SVGEGT. Unmatched junction bases numbered 3, after V lost 0 bases and J lost 2 bases. Here the CDR3 DNA reads TGTGCCAGCAGTTACTCTAGCGGGATTACCTACGAGCAGTACTTC. Its translation: CASSYSSGITYEQYF.

This clonotype appeared many times. This chain links TRBV9 with TRBJ2-7; 11 bases line up with TRBD1. Germline values: CDR1 SGDLS, CDR2 YYNGEE. This CDR3 has 15 amino acids. After removal of 4 bases from V and 7 bases from J, the junction contained 10 bases not matched to a gene. The CDR3 region is CASSTIRDRGSEQYF. The DNA for the CDR3 is TGTGCCAGCAGCACCATCCGGGACAGGGGGAGTGAGCAGTACTTC.

The rearrangement joins TRBV20-1 to TRBJ2-7; D might be TRBD2 (5 bases). The V end lost 6 bases, the J end lost 3 bases, and 15 bases lay between the germline ends. The CDR3 contains 13 residues. Germline V gene lookup returns CDR1 DFQATT and CDR2 SNEGSKA (reference sequence). CDR3 region: CSAIRGVVYEQYF. The CDR3 DNA reads TGCAGTGCCATCCGGGGAGTCGTCTACGAGCAGTACTTC.

This clonotype was recorded many times. The rearrangement joins TRBV6-5 to TRBJ1-1; a weak D match, TRBD1 (5 bases). The V gene lost 4 bases and the J gene lost 3 bases, with 21 bases spanning the gap. The CDR3 is 17 amino acids. Per germline, CDR1 MNHEY and CDR2 SVGAGI. CDR3 protein: CASSSRYRGVKDTEAFF. Written as DNA, the CDR3 is TGTGCCAGCAGTTCCCGGTACAGAGGGGTTAAAGACACTGAAGCTTTCTTT.

The CDR3 protein is CASSLPGQGKSEKLFF. The CDR3 bases are TGTGCCAGCAGCCTCCCGGGACAGGGAAAAAGTGAAAAACTGTTTTTT. The chain combines TRBV7-8 with TRBJ1-4; 9 bases agree with TRBD1. The ends lost 5 bases at V and 7 bases at J; junction bases unmatched: 11. The CDR3 sequence is 16 residues long. Germline values: CDR1 SGHVS, CDR2 FQNEAQ.

The sample holds many counts of this clonotype. The chain carries TRBV28 and TRBJ2-7, with D tentatively TRBD1 or TRBD2 (5 bases each). The CDR3 spans 14 residues. Deletions cut 7 bases from V and 2 bases from J, with 15 bases between. CDR1 is MDHEN, CDR2 SYDVKM, per germline. The CDR3 loop reads CASMARDPPYEQYF. Written as DNA, the CDR3 is TGTGCCAGCATGGCCAGGGACCCACCCTACGAGCAGTACTTC. The full variable domain, its missing parts supplied by reference TRBV28 and TRBJ2-7, is DVKVTQSSRYLVKRTGEKVFLECVQDMDHENMFWYRQDPGLGLRLIYFSYDVKMKEKGDIPEGYSVSREKKERFSLILESASTNQTSMYLCASMARDPPYEQYFGPGTRLTVT.

The sample holds a few counts of this clonotype. The chain couples TRBV18 to TRBJ2-7; D remains unclear. The V end lost 1 base, the J end lost 0 bases, and 10 bases lay between the germline ends. Germline CDR1 KGHSH, CDR2 LQKENI. This CDR3 spans 15 amino acids. This CDR3 is CASSPHGLPSYEQYF. CDR3 DNA: TGTGCCAGCTCACCACACGGGTTACCCTCCTACGAGCAGTACTTC. Looking up the rest from reference TRBV18 and TRBJ2-7 gives the full variable domain: NAGVMQNPRHLVRRRGQEARLRCSPMKGHSHVYWYRQLPEEGLKFMVYLQKENIIDESGMPKERFSAEFPKEGPSILRIQQVVRGDSAAYFCASSPHGLPSYEQYFGPGTRLTVT.

CDR3 sequence (DNA): TGCAGTGCTAATAGACAGAGACTTGGGACCCAGTACTTC. It encodes CSANRQRLGTQYF. This sequence joins TRBV20-1 and TRBJ2-5; D may be TRBD1 (5 bases). The CDR3 length is 13 residues. Germline CDR1 is DFQATT and CDR2 is SNEGSKA (reference sequence). Deletions cut 4 bases from V and 7 bases from J, with 16 bases between.

This clonotype has a handful of counts. CDR3 protein: CASSMDRGVWAGELFF. The DNA for the CDR3 is TGTGCCAGCAGTATGGACAGGGGAGTATGGGCCGGGGAGCTGTTTTTT. This sequence joins TRBV12-3 or TRBV12-4 and TRBJ2-2; 9 nucleotides match TRBD1. The CDR3 loop spans 16 amino acids. The V and J ends lost 5 bases and 6 bases, in that order; junction bases with no gene match: 10.

This clonotype came up many times. The CDR3 here is CASSNRGRETQYF. The CDR3 coding sequence is TGTGCCAGCAGCAACAGGGGGCGGGAGACCCAGTACTTC. The V call is TRBV6-5, the J call TRBJ2-5; TRBD1 aligns across 9 bases. Trimming removed 6 bases from V and 5 bases from J; junction bases left unmatched: 4. This CDR3 comprises 13 residues. Germline V gives CDR1 MNHEY, CDR2 SVGAGI.

This clonotype was seen more than once but under ten times. J is TRBJ2-3 and V is TRBV5-1; 8 bases map to TRBD1. The CDR3 is 15 amino acids. After removal of 5 bases from V and 2 bases from J, the junction contained 7 bases not matched to a gene. The germline V gene encodes CDR1 SGHRS and CDR2 YFSETQ. As DNA, the CDR3 is TGCGCCAGCAGACAGACAGGGGAAGTCACAGATACGCAGTATTTT. Protein sequence: CASRQTGEVTDTQYF.